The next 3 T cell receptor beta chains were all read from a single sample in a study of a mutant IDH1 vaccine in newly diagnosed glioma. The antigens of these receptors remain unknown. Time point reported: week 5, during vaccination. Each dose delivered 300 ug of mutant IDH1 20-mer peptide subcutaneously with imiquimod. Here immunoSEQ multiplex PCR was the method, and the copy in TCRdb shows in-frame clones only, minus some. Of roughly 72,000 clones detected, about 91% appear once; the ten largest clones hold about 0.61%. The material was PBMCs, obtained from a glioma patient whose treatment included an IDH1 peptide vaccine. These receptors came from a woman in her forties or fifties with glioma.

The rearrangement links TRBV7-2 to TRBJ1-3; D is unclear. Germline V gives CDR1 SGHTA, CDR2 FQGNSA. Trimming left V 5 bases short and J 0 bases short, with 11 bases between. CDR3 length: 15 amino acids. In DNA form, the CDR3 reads TGTGCCAGCAGCCCCCGGAAGGGCTCTGGAAACACCATATATTTT. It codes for CASSPRKGSGNTIYF. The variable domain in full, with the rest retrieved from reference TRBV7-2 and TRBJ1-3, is GAGVSQSPSNKVTEKGKDVELRCDPISGHTALYWYRQSLGQGLEFLIYFQGNSAPDKSGLPSDRFSAERTGGSVSTLTIQRTQQEDSAVYLCASSPRKGSGNTIYFGEGSWLTVV.

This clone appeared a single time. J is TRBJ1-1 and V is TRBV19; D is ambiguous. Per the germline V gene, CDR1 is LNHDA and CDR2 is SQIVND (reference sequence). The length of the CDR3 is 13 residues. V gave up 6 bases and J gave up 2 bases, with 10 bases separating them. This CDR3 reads CASSQRHNTEAFF. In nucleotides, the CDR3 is TGTGCCAGTAGCCAACGACACAACACTGAAGCTTTCTTT.

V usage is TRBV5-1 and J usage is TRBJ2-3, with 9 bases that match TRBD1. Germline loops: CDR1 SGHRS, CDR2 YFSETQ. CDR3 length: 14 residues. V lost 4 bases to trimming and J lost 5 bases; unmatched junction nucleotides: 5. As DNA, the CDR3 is TGCGCCAGCAGCCGGGACAGGGCGAGAGATACGCAGTATTTT. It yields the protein CASSRDRARDTQYF.